This passage covers 25 T cell receptor beta chains from one sample sequenced in a study of blood T cells in healthy people across ages. Combining a sample-barcoded 5' primer with a J-beta primer mix, a second PCR ran for 7 to 11 cycles. TCRdb re-derived calls from the 5' RACE reads in MiXCR, one entry per CDR3 protein. The top ten clones hold roughly 24% of a sample with fewer than 2,000,000 distinct CDR3 sequences, around 42% of them seen once. The sequencing sample was made of blood. The receptors shown here come from a human donor in good health.

The J gene is TRBJ1-2, the V gene TRBV6-5; D gene ambiguous. Germline assignment: CDR1 MNHEY and CDR2 SVGAGI. This CDR3 comprises 15 residues. Trimming left V 0 bases short and J 2 bases short, with 10 bases between. The CDR3 region has the DNA TGTGCCAGCAGTTACTCACCTCAAGGGAACTATGGCTACACCTTC. This translates into CASSYSPQGNYGYTF.

This sequence joins TRBV2 and TRBJ1-1; no definite D call. The V and J ends lost 1 base and 4 bases respectively, with 10 bases between them. Germline CDR1 SNHLY, CDR2 FYNNEI. This CDR3 region has 14 residues. The CDR3 sequence is CASSEGRLSTEAFF. The CDR3 DNA follows: TGTGCCAGCAGTGAAGGCAGGTTAAGCACTGAAGCTTTCTTT.

The chain couples TRBV29-1 to TRBJ2-1; TRBD1 is a possible D gene (5 bases). V lost 4 bases to trimming and J lost 0 bases, with 16 bases between them. The CDR3 length is 16 residues. Germline V gene data show CDR1 as SQVTM and CDR2 as ANQGSEA. The CDR3 DNA reads as TGCAGCGTTGTGGGCGACAGACTGAGCTCCTACAATGAGCAGTTCTTC. Translation: CSVVGDRLSSYNEQFF.

This chain connects TRBV2 to TRBJ1-1; D unresolved. The V gene's germline CDR1 is SNHLY and CDR2 FYNNEI. This CDR3 region has 15 residues. V gave up 0 bases and J gave up 1 base, with 9 bases separating them. The CDR3 reads CASSEARPPNTEAFF. DNA of the CDR3: TGTGCCAGCAGTGAAGCGCGGCCACCGAACACTGAAGCTTTCTTT.

This clonotype has just a few counts. The chain recombines TRBV5-1 with TRBJ2-1; D perhaps matches TRBD2 (7 bases). This CDR3 region has 13 residues. CDR1 and CDR2 from the germline V gene are SGHRS and YFSETQ. V was pared by 0 bases and J by 12 bases, with 13 bases between. CDR3 nucleotide sequence: TGCGCCAGCAGCTTGGCCGGGGGGCTGGGGCAGTTCTTC. This gives the protein CASSLAGGLGQFF.

The V and J genes are TRBV20-1 and TRBJ2-7; D perhaps matches TRBD2 (7 bases). The CDR3 contains 14 residues. Germline CDR1 DFQATT, CDR2 SNEGSKA (reference sequence). V gave up 5 bases and J gave up 2 bases, with 16 bases separating them. The CDR3 bases are TGCAGTGCTGCCGCGGGGGCCGAGACCTACGAGCAGTACTTC. As protein: CSAAAGAETYEQYF.

The chain has TRBV4-2 and TRBJ2-5, with 12 bases aligning to TRBD2. Germline CDR1 is LGHNA and CDR2 is YNFKEQ. The CDR3 totals 17 residues. After removal of 1 base from V and 4 bases from J, the junction contained 7 bases not matched to a gene. The CDR3 coding sequence is TGTGCCAGCAGCCAAGTCTCGGCTAGCGGGGGGGCAGAGACCCAGTACTTC. Its protein product is CASSQVSASGGAETQYF.

This clonotype was detected a few times. The chain carries TRBV7-9 and TRBJ2-3, with TRBD2 identical over 7 bases. The CDR3 has 16 amino acids. Trimming removed 2 bases from V and 1 base from J; junction bases left unmatched: 6. The germline V gene encodes CDR1 SEHNR and CDR2 FQNEAQ (reference sequence). The CDR3: CASSLRLAARTDTQYF. CDR3 bases: TGTGCCAGCAGCTTAAGGCTAGCGGCCCGCACAGATACGCAGTATTTT.

The sample holds a few counts of this clonotype. V is TRBV7-2 and J is TRBJ2-7; 8 bases align to TRBD2. Trimming at V came to 2 bases and at J to 1 base, leaving 7 bases not matched to a gene. The CDR3 contains 16 residues. In germline, CDR1 is SGHTA, CDR2 FQGNSA. CDR3 sequence: CASSLFGRGASYEQYF. The CDR3 DNA sequence: TGTGCCAGCAGCTTATTCGGGCGGGGGGCTTCCTACGAGCAGTACTTC.

This clonotype was picked up one time. The chain's CDR3 is CASSWAGTEINYGYTF. CDR3 nucleotide sequence: TGCGCCAGCAGCTGGGCCGGGACGGAAATTAACTATGGCTACACCTTC. The chain has TRBV5-1 and TRBJ1-2, with D possibly TRBD1 on 5 matching bases. Germline V gene lookup returns CDR1 SGHRS and CDR2 YFSETQ. This CDR3 region has 16 residues. V was clipped by 3 bases and J by 1 base, with 16 bases between them. Combining the CDR3 with reference TRBV5-1 and TRBJ1-2 gives the whole variable domain KAGVTQTPRYLIKTRGQQVTLSCSPISGHRSVSWYQQTPGQGLQFLFEYFSETQRNKGNFPGRFSGRQFSNSRSEMNVSTLELGDSALYLCASSWAGTEINYGYTFGSGTRLTVV.

This chain links TRBV20-1 with TRBJ2-5, with a weak D call TRBD2 (5 bases). The germline V gene has CDR1 DFQATT and CDR2 SNEGSKA (reference sequence). Trimming took 0 bases from V and 7 from J, leaving 21 bases between them. The CDR3 contains 16 residues. CDR3 in amino acids: CSARDETGIGRGTQYF. In DNA, the CDR3 is TGCAGTGCTAGAGATGAAACGGGAATTGGGAGAGGGACCCAGTACTTC.

The chain has TRBV20-1 and TRBJ2-7; TRBD2 matches 14 bases. V lost 1 base and J lost 2; bases outside the gene matches: 10. Germline V CDR1 and CDR2: DFQATT, SNEGSKA (reference sequence). CDR3 length equals 18 residues. The CDR3 coding sequence is TGCAGTGCTAGAGGTCAGGCGGGACTAGCGGGGGCCACCTACGAGCAGTACTTC. Encoded protein: CSARGQAGLAGATYEQYF.

This chain connects TRBV3-1 to TRBJ2-4; 7 bases are a match to TRBD1. CDR1 is LGHDT, CDR2 YNNKEL, per germline (reference sequence). The CDR3 consists of 15 residues. J was trimmed by 2 bases and V by 1 base; bases with no gene match: 2. CDR3 nucleotide sequence: TGTGCCAGCAGCCAAGGGGACAGAACCAAAAACATTCAGTACTTC. As protein: CASSQGDRTKNIQYF.

The table lists this clonotype with a few counts. This chain joins TRBV4-3 and TRBJ2-1; D uncertain. Deletions cut 0 bases from V and 0 bases from J, with 12 bases between. The length of the CDR3 is 17 residues. CDR1 is LGHNA, CDR2 YSLEER, per germline. DNA for the CDR3: TGCGCCAGCAGCCAAGATCACGGCTGGAGCTCCTACAATGAGCAGTTCTTC. Residues: CASSQDHGWSSYNEQFF.

The chain employs TRBV12-3 or TRBV12-4 and TRBJ1-3; perhaps TRBD1 as D (6 bases). The CDR3 has 16 amino acids. Trimming pared 7 bases from V and 0 bases from J, leaving 16 bases between. DNA of the CDR3: TGTGCCAGCACCCTGATATTGGACAGCTCTGGAAACACCATATATTTT. Translated, it gives CASTLILDSSGNTIYF.

This clonotype was seen only a few times. V and J are TRBV4-1 and TRBJ1-2; 8 nucleotides agree with TRBD1. Germline V lookup: CDR1 MGHRA, CDR2 YSYEKL. The CDR3 has 15 residues. V dropped 1 base and J dropped 5; count of bases not matched to a gene: 6. In DNA, the CDR3 is TGCGCCAGCAGCCAAGGGGCCAGGGGGCGGTATGGCTACACCTTC. Its translation: CASSQGARGRYGYTF.

This clonotype has only a few counts. This CDR3 reads CASSLASAGTIYF. As DNA, the CDR3 is TGTGCCAGCAGTTTAGCGTCTGCGGGAACCATATATTTT. The V call is TRBV12-3 or TRBV12-4, the J call TRBJ1-3; D not certain. Trimming stripped 0 bases from V and 10 bases from J, with 10 bases between. This CDR3 region has 13 residues.

The chain has TRBV7-9 and TRBJ1-2; D might be TRBD1 (6 bases). The germline CDR1 and CDR2 sequences are SEHNR and FQNEAQ (reference sequence). The CDR3 consists of 14 residues. Trimming pared 5 bases from V and 8 bases from J, leaving 18 bases between. This chain's CDR3 is CASSPHSGGFGYTF. The DNA of the CDR3 is TGTGCCAGCAGCCCACACTCGGGGGGCTTCGGCTACACCTTC. Supplemented by reference TRBV7-9 and TRBJ1-2, the full variable domain reads DTGVSQNPRHKITKRGQNVTFRCDPISEHNRLYWYRQTLGQGPEFLTYFQNEAQLEKSRLLSDRFSAERPKGSFSTLEIQRTEQGDSAMYLCASSPHSGGFGYTFGSGTRLTVV.

J is TRBJ2-7 and V is TRBV28; TRBD1 aligns across 9 bases. This CDR3 region has 15 residues. Trimming took 4 bases from V and 4 from J; bases not matched to a gene: 8. Germline lookup yields CDR1 MDHEN and CDR2 SYDVKM. Written as DNA, the CDR3 is TGTGCCAGCAGTTCGGGACAGGGACCACAATACGAGCAGTACTTC. Translated, it gives CASSSGQGPQYEQYF.

This clonotype has more than one count but fewer than ten. The chain has TRBV5-5 and TRBJ1-2, with 7 bases identical to TRBD1. V gave up 8 bases and J gave up 4 bases; unmatched junction bases: 5. The V gene's germline CDR1 is SGHKS and CDR2 YYEKEE (reference sequence). The CDR3 is made up of 12 amino acids. The CDR3 DNA is TGTGCCAGTGACAGGGTCGGCTATGGCTACACCTTC. The encoded protein is CASDRVGYGYTF. Filled out from reference TRBV5-5 and TRBJ1-2, the complete variable domain reads DAGVTQSPTHLIKTRGQQVTLRCSPISGHKSVSWYQQVLGQGPQFIFQYYEKEERGRGNFPDRFSARQFPNYSSELNVNALLLGDSALYLCASDRVGYGYTFGSGTRLTVV.

The chain carries TRBV28 and TRBJ2-7; 9 nucleotides align to TRBD1. Unmatched junction bases numbered 29, after V lost 4 bases and J lost 4 bases. From germline, CDR1 is MDHEN and CDR2 SYDVKM. This CDR3 spans 22 amino acids. The chain's CDR3 is CASSSPNSWTGDLARVRYEQYF. The CDR3 region has the DNA TGTGCCAGCAGTTCACCCAACTCTTGGACAGGGGATTTAGCTCGGGTTCGATACGAGCAGTACTTC.

The chain carries TRBV12-3 or TRBV12-4 and TRBJ2-4, with 12 bases fitting TRBD2. Trimming took 3 bases from V and 13 from J; bases not matched to a gene: 4. The CDR3 length is 13 residues. This CDR3 reads CASSFASGGEQYF. CDR3 sequence (DNA): TGTGCCAGCAGTTTCGCTAGCGGGGGGGAGCAGTACTTC.

The sample holds a few counts of this clonotype. The gene calls are TRBV7-3 and TRBJ1-3; 8 nucleotides align to TRBD1. The V and J ends lost 5 bases and 4 bases, in that order; junction bases with no gene match: 4. Germline V lookup: CDR1 SGHTA, CDR2 FQGTGA. The CDR3 consists of 14 residues. CDR3 amino acids: CASSAGQGGNTIYF. CDR3 coding DNA: TGTGCCAGCAGCGCCGGACAGGGAGGAAACACCATATATTTT.

This chain's CDR3 is CSARDITSGSYEQYF. The CDR3 region has the DNA TGCAGTGCTAGAGATATCACTAGCGGGTCCTACGAGCAGTACTTC. The gene calls are TRBV20-1 and TRBJ2-7; 9 bases fit TRBD2. V gave up 0 bases and J gave up 1 base; unmatched junction bases: 4. Germline-derived CDR1 and CDR2 are DFQATT and SNEGSKA (reference sequence). The CDR3 is 15 amino acids.

With regard to this clonotype: At one of its ends the junction is not consistent with the germline gene, which may arise from a read error. The J gene is TRBJ2-1, the V gene TRBV7-9; TRBD2 agrees at 7 bases. The CDR3 runs 14 residues. Per the germline V gene, CDR1 is SEHNR and CDR2 is FQNEAQ (reference sequence). CDR3 bases: TGTGCCAGCAGCTTAAGCGGGGTGGAGAATGAGCGGTTCTTC. Its translation is CASSLSGVENERFF.